This T cell receptor (beta chain) was observed in a study of blood T cell repertoires in COVID-19. In the study overall: Samples of COVID-19 (acute and convalescent) were obtained from the United States, Italy and Spain. PBMCs, B-cell-depleted T cells, or T cells provided the cDNA or gDNA that made up the material.

This CDR3 region has 16 residues. V trimming: 0 bases; J trimming: 7 bases; junction bases outside the gene matches: 6. CDR1 MNHNS and CDR2 SASEGT come from the germline V gene. Original processing methods: Scientists estimated how many nucleated cells there were by amplifying reference gene primers. The repertoire was sequenced with immunoSEQ multiplex PCR; TCRdb's copy has only in-frame clones and lacks some. The V and J calls and clone size come from that table; D and trimming were worked out from the DNA. The repertoire holds roughly 39,000 clones, with 87% as singletons. This chain connects TRBV6-1 to TRBJ1-4; 9 bases are shared with TRBD1. The source of this sequence is a woman over 75 with active COVID-19. The sequencing sample was made of peripheral blood. The CDR3 here is CASSEAWGQGSEKLFF. DNA for the CDR3: TGTGCCAGCAGTGAAGCTTGGGGACAGGGTAGTGAAAAACTGTTTTTT.